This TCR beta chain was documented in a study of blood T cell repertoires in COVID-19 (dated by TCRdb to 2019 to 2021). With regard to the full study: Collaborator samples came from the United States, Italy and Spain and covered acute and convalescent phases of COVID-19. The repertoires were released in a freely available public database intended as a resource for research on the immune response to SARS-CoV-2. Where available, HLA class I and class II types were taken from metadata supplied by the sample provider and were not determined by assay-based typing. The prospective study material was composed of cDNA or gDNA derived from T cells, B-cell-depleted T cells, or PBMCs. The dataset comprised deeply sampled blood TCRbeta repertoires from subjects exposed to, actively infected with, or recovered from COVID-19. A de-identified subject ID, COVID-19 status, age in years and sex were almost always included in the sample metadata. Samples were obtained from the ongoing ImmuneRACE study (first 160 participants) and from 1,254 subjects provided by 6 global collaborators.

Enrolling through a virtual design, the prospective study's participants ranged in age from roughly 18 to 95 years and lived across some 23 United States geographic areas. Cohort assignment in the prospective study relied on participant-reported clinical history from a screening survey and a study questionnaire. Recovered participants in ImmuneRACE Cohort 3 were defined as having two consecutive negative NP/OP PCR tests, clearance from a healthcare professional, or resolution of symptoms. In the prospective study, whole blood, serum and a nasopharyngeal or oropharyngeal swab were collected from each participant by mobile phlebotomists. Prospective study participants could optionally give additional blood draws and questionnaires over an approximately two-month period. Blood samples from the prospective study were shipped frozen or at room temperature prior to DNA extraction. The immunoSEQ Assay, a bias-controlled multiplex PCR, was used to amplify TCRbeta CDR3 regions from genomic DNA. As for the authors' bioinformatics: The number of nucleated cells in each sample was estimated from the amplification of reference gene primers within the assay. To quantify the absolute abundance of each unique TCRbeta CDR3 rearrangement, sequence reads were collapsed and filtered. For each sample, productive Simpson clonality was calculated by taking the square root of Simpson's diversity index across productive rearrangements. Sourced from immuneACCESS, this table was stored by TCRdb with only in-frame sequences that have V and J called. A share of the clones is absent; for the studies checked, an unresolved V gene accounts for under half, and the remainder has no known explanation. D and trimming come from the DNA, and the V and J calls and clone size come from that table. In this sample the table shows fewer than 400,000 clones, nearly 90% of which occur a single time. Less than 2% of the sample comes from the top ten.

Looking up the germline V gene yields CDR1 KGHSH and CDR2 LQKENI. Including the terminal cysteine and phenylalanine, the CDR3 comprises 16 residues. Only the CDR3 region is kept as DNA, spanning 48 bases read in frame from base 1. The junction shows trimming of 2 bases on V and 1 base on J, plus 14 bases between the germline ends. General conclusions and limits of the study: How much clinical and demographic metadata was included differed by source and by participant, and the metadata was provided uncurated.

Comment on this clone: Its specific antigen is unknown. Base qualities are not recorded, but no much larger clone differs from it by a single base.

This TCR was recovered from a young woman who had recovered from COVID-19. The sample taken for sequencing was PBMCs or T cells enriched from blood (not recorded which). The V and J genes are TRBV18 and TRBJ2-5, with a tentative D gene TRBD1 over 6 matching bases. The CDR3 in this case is CASSPTNRVSQETQYF. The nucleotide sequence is TGTGCCAGCTCACCAACCAACAGGGTGAGCCAAGAGACCCAGTACTTC.